This TCR beta chain was found in a study of shared clonotypes between healthy human individuals. Turning to the study itself: Each donor's CD4 naive and CD4 memory cells filled three plates apiece, CD8 naive two, and CD8 memory one.

Donors were Caucasian adults residing in Nashville, Tennessee, USA. Sequencing was performed with immunoSEQ multiplex PCR; in TCRdb, only in-frame clones are kept and a portion is missing. The table lists hundreds of thousands of clones, roughly 84% of them singletons. There are 16 residues in the CDR3. CDR1 is SNHLY, CDR2 FYNNEI, per germline. Details on this clone: At one boundary the junction diverges from the germline segment, which might be a read error.

Specimen: memory CD8+ T cells sorted from blood. Subset denoted: CD45RO+ cells pooled with CCR7-negative TemRA cells. The sequence came from a man between 18 and 35 years old in good health. The chain carries TRBV2 and TRBJ1-1; the D gene is possibly TRBD1 (5 bases). The DNA of the CDR3 is TGTGCCAGCAGGGAAGTACAGGACGTTTTGGATACTGAAGCTTTCTTT. As protein: CASREVQDVLDTEAFF.